This T cell receptor (beta chain) was recorded in a study of Graves' ophthalmopathy and Graves' hyperthyroidism listed by TCRdb under 2018. With regard to the full study: Peripheral blood was collected at initial diagnosis, prior to any treatment. TCR beta repertoire signatures were used to distinguish Graves' ophthalmopathy from Graves' hyperthyroidism and to predict progression to ophthalmopathy. In total, over 130 blood samples were TCR-sequenced: some 40 ophthalmopathy, 75 hyperthyroidism and some 17 hyperthyroidism-to-ophthalmopathy patients. To explore V-J signatures distinguishing ophthalmopathy from hyperthyroidism, a discovery set of roughly 98 patients (roughly 44 ophthalmopathy, over 55 stable hyperthyroidism) was enrolled. The independent validation cohort included 18 to 20 hyperthyroidism patients plus 17 patients who later progressed from hyperthyroidism to ophthalmopathy. In roughly 6 hyperthyroidism patients, T-cell repertoires of thyroid tissue and blood were compared. Following sample collection, hyperthyroidism patients were given methimazole at a starting dose of 30 mg daily, and ophthalmopathy patients were given high-dose intravenous methylprednisolone. The roughly 90 discovery patients were divided at random into training and test sets in a 7:3 ratio. Beyond this particular receptor, the publication reports: In validation, the model predicted ophthalmopathy progression with more than 70% sensitivity and roughly 78% specificity; 12 predicted patients were CT-confirmed with GO in a median of approximately six months. Most expanded thyroid clonotypes with frequency above 0.001 were also detected in blood, suggesting blood repertoires may reflect the thyroid immune response. Sample size was not predetermined statistically, and investigators were not blinded to group allocation. In cross-validation, the 13-signature model distinguished ophthalmopathy from stable hyperthyroidism with approximately 88% sensitivity and roughly 81% specificity, and in the test set the corresponding values were approximately 80% and 75%.

Ophthalmopathy patients had moderately to severely active disease, Clinical Activity Score of at least 3, NOSPECS grade of at least 4, and disease duration under 3 months. Patients with other autoimmune diseases, uncontrolled infections, pregnancy or lactation were excluded from the study. Clinical symptoms, serum thyroxine, TRAb, thyroid ultrasound and orbital computed tomography were used for diagnosis. PBMCs were isolated from 7.5 to 10 ml of fresh peripheral blood by Ficoll-Paque density gradient centrifugation. Total RNA was extracted with Trizol reagent and quality-checked on an Agilent 2100 Bioanalyzer. At the junction V is shortened by 4 bases and J by 3 bases, with 16 bases in between. Taken from cysteine to phenylalanine, the CDR3 has 15 residues. Just CDR3 DNA is preserved here, 45 bases in frame from base 1. CDR1 MDHEN and CDR2 SYDVKM were looked up in the germline V gene. For repertoire sequencing, TCR beta CDR3 regions were amplified from RNA transcripts. The first round was an RT-PCR using HTBI primers with the Qiagen OneStep RT-PCR kit, and this first round was followed by a second-round multiplex PCR, then size selection and purification. The libraries underwent paired-end sequencing with 100 bp reads on an Illumina HiSeq2000. Per the source publication's procedure: SOAPnuke was used to process the reads, removing any read that contained adapters or uncalled bases, had a mean Phred below 15, or lacked an exact match to the constant primer or identifier. COPE v1.2.5 was used to merge the high-quality paired reads. Each unique nucleotide sequence was treated as a clonotype, and MiTCR v1.1 was used to align the clonotypes to the IMGT TRB V, D and J references. Analysis was restricted to V-J combinations with a frequency above 0.0001, which covered about 99% of repertoires. For each V-J combination, a TCR clonal expansion and chaos score was defined as F50 clonal expansion divided by the chaos observed in the TCRdist matrix. Welch's t-statistics and random forest were used to reduce features to more than ten V-J combinations, which were fed into a naive Bayes classifier. The Morisita-Horn index was used to measure how similar the thyroid and blood repertoires were. TCRdb trimmed public reads at Q25 via fastp, called clones via MiXCR and kept in-frame beta chains. Each CDR3 protein gets just one entry, which takes the most common genes and DNA from the rows behind it. The V and J calls here are based on TCRdb, not the publication. This sample comprises over 450,000 distinct CDR3 sequences, about an eighth of them detected only once. Of the sample, approximately 9.8% falls within the top ten clones.

This clonotype occurred many times. Its specific antigen is unknown. Qualities for individual bases were not recorded, and no much larger clone is one base off. The chain is made from TRBV28 and TRBJ2-7; 6 matching bases give a weak D call of TRBD1. The origin of this receptor is a woman aged 25 to 45 with Graves' ophthalmopathy. Donor details come from another sample of the same person, matched by shared clones. Material: blood. The CDR3 sequence is CASSSPRTASYEQYF. The DNA sequence follows: TGTGCCAGCAGTTCGCCCCGGACAGCTAGCTACGAGCAGTACTTC.